What follows are 29 T cell receptor beta chains derived from one specimen sequenced in a study of T-cell reconstitution after alpha-beta-depleted transplantation in children. Molecular barcoding with unique molecular identifiers was used for the TCRbeta library. Via MiXCR, TCRdb re-called the PCR reads, giving one row per CDR3 protein. The sample includes some 840,000 distinct CDR3 sequences, 15% to 20% of them seen just once. The starting material was PBMCs, mostly from graft donor cells, obtained 360 days after TCRalphabeta/CD19-depleted stem cell transplant. These receptors all come from a male patient younger than 18 who had a stem cell transplant for acute lymphoblastic leukemia, so the T cells may come from the graft donor.

This chain joins TRBV3-1 and TRBJ2-1; D is uncertain. There are 14 residues in the CDR3. Trimming pared 4 bases from V and 8 bases from J, leaving 15 bases between. The germline gives CDR1 LGHDT, CDR2 YNNKEL (reference sequence). Written as DNA, the CDR3 is TGTGCCAGCAGCCCCCATTTCCAACGGGATGAGCAGTTCTTC. Residues: CASSPHFQRDEQFF.

The chain joins TRBV9 to TRBJ2-6; D is uncertain. Germline loops: CDR1 SGDLS, CDR2 YYNGEE. The CDR3 totals 16 residues. With 2 bases removed from V and 4 bases from J, the gap between germline ends came to 13 bases. CDR3 bases: TGTGCCAGCAGCGTTAGTATCCCTCCCGGGGCCAACGTCCTGACTTTC. This encodes CASSVSIPPGANVLTF.

This clonotype was seen repeatedly, ten times or more. The rearrangement uses TRBV9 and TRBJ2-3, with D uncertain. The CDR3 has 14 residues. Trimming left V 0 bases short and J 2 bases short, with 7 bases between. Germline CDR1 SGDLS, CDR2 YYNGEE. CDR3 sequence: CASSVGHNTDTQYF. In nucleotides, the CDR3 is TGTGCCAGCAGCGTAGGACATAACACAGATACGCAGTATTTT.

The CDR3, as DNA: TGCGCCAGCAGCCCCAGCCGGGCGGGAGGGCTGAACGAGCAGTACTTC. Its translation is CASSPSRAGGLNEQYF. The V and J genes are TRBV4-1 and TRBJ2-7, with 9 bases that match TRBD2. The length of the CDR3 is 16 residues. Germline-derived CDR1 and CDR2 are MGHRA and YSYEKL. V lost 4 bases to trimming and J lost 5 bases; unmatched junction nucleotides: 12.

This clonotype has only a few counts. The V gene is TRBV5-6, the J gene TRBJ2-7, with TRBD2 identical over 7 bases. This CDR3 spans 14 amino acids. Unmatched junction bases numbered 5, after V lost 3 bases and J lost 2 bases. Per germline, CDR1 SGHDT and CDR2 YYEEEE. CDR3: CASSSLAETYEQYF. CDR3 in DNA: TGTGCCAGCAGCTCCCTAGCGGAGACCTACGAGCAGTACTTC.

This clonotype was seen repeatedly, ten times or more. V is TRBV5-1 and J is TRBJ2-1, with D possibly being TRBD2 (5 bases). The CDR3 spans 16 residues. CDR1 and CDR2 (germline): SGHRS, YFSETQ. Trimming shortened V by 0 bases and J by 4 bases, and 14 bases separated the two germline ends. The CDR3 nucleotides read TGCGCCAGCAGCTTGGCAGGACTCCGGCGGTACAATGAGCAGTTCTTC. Translated: CASSLAGLRRYNEQFF. Supplemented by reference TRBV5-1 and TRBJ2-1, the full variable domain reads KAGVTQTPRYLIKTRGQQVTLSCSPISGHRSVSWYQQTPGQGLQFLFEYFSETQRNKGNFPGRFSGRQFSNSRSEMNVSTLELGDSALYLCASSLAGLRRYNEQFFGPGTRLTVL.

The V and J genes are TRBV5-1 and TRBJ2-3, with 10 bases matching TRBD2. Germline V gives CDR1 SGHRS, CDR2 YFSETQ. V lost 4 bases and J lost 11; bases outside the gene matches: 10. The CDR3 spans 14 residues. CDR3 nucleotide sequence: TGCGCCAGCAGCCCCAGCGGGAGGGCCGAAAAGCAGTATTTT. It is translated as CASSPSGRAEKQYF.

This clonotype turned up a few times. This chain connects TRBV12-3 or TRBV12-4 to TRBJ2-7; D might be TRBD1 (5 bases). The CDR3 sequence is 13 residues long. V lost 6 bases and J lost 0, with 9 bases in between. CDR3 region: CASSQGYSYEQYF. The DNA for the CDR3 is TGTGCCAGCAGCCAGGGATACTCCTACGAGCAGTACTTC.

The chain combines TRBV9 with TRBJ2-1; 11 nucleotides align to TRBD2. Germline V CDR1 and CDR2: SGDLS, YYNGEE. V lost 0 bases to trimming and J lost 6 bases; unmatched junction nucleotides: 5. CDR3 length equals 16 residues. The CDR3 reads CASSVVPSGRPNEQFF. Here the CDR3 DNA reads TGTGCCAGCAGCGTAGTCCCTAGCGGGAGGCCCAATGAGCAGTTCTTC.

There are a few counts of this clonotype. The chain has TRBV5-5 and TRBJ1-2; 11 nucleotides match TRBD1. Losses at the gene ends were 4 bases for V and 7 bases for J; bases not matched to a gene: 6. Germline V lookup: CDR1 SGHKS, CDR2 YYEKEE (reference sequence). CDR3 size: 14 residues. This chain's CDR3 is CASSGGQGAGGYTF. The CDR3 nucleotides read TGTGCCAGCAGCGGCGGACAGGGGGCGGGTGGCTACACCTTC.

This clonotype was recorded many times. V is TRBV28 and J is TRBJ1-5; TRBD1 is a possible D gene (5 bases). The length of the CDR3 is 14 residues. Germline lookup yields CDR1 MDHEN and CDR2 SYDVKM. The V end lost 7 bases, the J end lost 7 bases, and 17 bases lay between the germline ends. CDR3 nucleotide sequence: TGTGCCAGCACTCTCAGGAGGGGCGGGCAGCCCCAGCATTTT. Protein sequence: CASTLRRGGQPQHF.

The chain couples TRBV5-1 to TRBJ2-7; TRBD2 might be the D (5 bases). There are 16 residues in the CDR3. The germline gives CDR1 SGHRS, CDR2 YFSETQ. Between the trimmed V and J ends, which lost 5 bases and 0 bases, there was a span of 18 bases. The CDR3 DNA reads TGCGCCAGCAGACTGGACGGCCGGGATATCTCCTACGAGCAGTACTTC. Translating gives CASRLDGRDISYEQYF.

The chain is built from TRBV10-1 and TRBJ1-5; unclear D gene. Looked up from germline, CDR1 is WNHNN and CDR2 is SYGVQD (reference sequence). V lost 9 bases and J 7 bases, leaving 4 bases between the germline ends. This CDR3 comprises 9 residues. The CDR3 sequence: CARWQPQHF. In DNA, the CDR3 is TGCGCCAGGTGGCAGCCCCAGCATTTT.

This clonotype was found a few times. The V and J genes are TRBV7-6 and TRBJ2-7; D call uncertain. The CDR3 consists of 14 residues. Germline assignment: CDR1 SGHVS and CDR2 FNYEAQ. V was shortened by 5 bases and J by 2 bases, with 13 bases between the two germline ends. For the CDR3, the DNA is TGTGCCAGCAGCCGGACCGACGCAACCTACGAGCAGTACTTC. Its translation: CASSRTDATYEQYF.

The rearrangement links TRBV5-5 to TRBJ1-1, with D perhaps matching TRBD1 (6 bases). The CDR3 contains 15 residues. Germline V gene lookup returns CDR1 SGHKS and CDR2 YYEKEE (reference sequence). Trimming shortened V by 2 bases and J by 4 bases, and 15 bases separated the two germline ends. DNA of the CDR3: TGTGCCAGCAGCTTCCTCAGGGGATATAGCACTGAAGCTTTCTTT. This codes for CASSFLRGYSTEAFF.

The chain is built from TRBV23-1 and TRBJ2-2, with a weak D call TRBD2 (6 bases). TRBV23-1 is labeled an ORF, and its function is uncertain. The CDR3 spans 14 residues. Trimming stripped 0 bases from V and 5 bases from J, with 7 bases between. CDR3 sequence (DNA): TGCGCCAGCAGTCAATCGGCGGGGACCGGGGAGCTGTTTTTT. It encodes CASSQSAGTGELFF.

The chain uses TRBV13 and TRBJ2-3, with D hard to call. The germline gives CDR1 PRHDT, CDR2 FYEKMQ (reference sequence). With 7 bases removed from V and 2 bases from J, the gap between germline ends came to 10 bases. This CDR3 is built from 13 residues. The CDR3 coding sequence is TGTGCCAGCATCCGAATGGCCACAGATACGCAGTATTTT. Translated: CASIRMATDTQYF.

The CDR3 DNA reads as TGTGCCAGCAGTTTGTCTTCGTACGCCAACGTCCTGACTTTC. Translation: CASSLSSYANVLTF. The rearrangement links TRBV12-3 or TRBV12-4 to TRBJ2-6; D call uncertain. V was shortened by 3 bases and J by 7 bases, with 10 bases between the two germline ends. The CDR3 has 14 amino acids.

This chain connects TRBV7-3 to TRBJ2-7; D is ambiguous. Per the germline V gene, CDR1 is SGHTA and CDR2 is FQGTGA. Trimming took off 5 bases at V and 2 bases at J, with 19 bases between the two ends. The length of the CDR3 is 16 residues. The CDR3 bases are TGTGCCAGCAGCCCCATCGACGAATCGATTGCCTACGAGCAGTACTTC. Amino acids: CASSPIDESIAYEQYF. Filled out from reference TRBV7-3 and TRBJ2-7, the complete variable domain reads GAGVSQTPSNKVTEKGKYVELRCDPISGHTALYWYRQSLGQGPEFLIYFQGTGAADDSGLPNDRFFAVRPEGSVSTLKIQRTERGDSAVYLCASSPIDESIAYEQYFGPGTRLTVT.

This clonotype came up a few times. The rearrangement links TRBV4-1 to TRBJ1-4; the D is unclear. The CDR3 runs 18 residues. The V gene lost 1 base and the J gene lost 2 bases, with 17 bases spanning the gap. Per the germline V gene, CDR1 is MGHRA and CDR2 is YSYEKL. CDR3 residues: CASSQGDGGVVTNEKLFF. In DNA, the CDR3 is TGCGCCAGCAGCCAAGGGGATGGCGGGGTCGTCACTAATGAAAAACTGTTTTTT.

This sequence joins TRBV11-1 and TRBJ2-7; possible D gene TRBD2, 6 bases. Trimming shortened V by 5 bases and J by 0 bases, and 14 bases separated the two germline ends. There are 15 residues in the CDR3. Germline CDR1 reads SGHAT; CDR2 reads FQDESV (reference sequence). DNA of the CDR3: TGTGCCAGCAGCCTTCCGAGGACTAACTCCTACGAGCAGTACTTC. As protein: CASSLPRTNSYEQYF.

This clonotype came up a few times. The rearrangement joins TRBV25-1 to TRBJ2-5; D is perhaps TRBD2 (7 bases). V lost 6 bases and J lost 7, with 21 bases in between. The CDR3 has 15 amino acids. The V gene's germline CDR1 is MGHDK and CDR2 SYGVNS. The CDR3, as DNA: TGTGCCAGCAGCATCTTGGCGGGGGCGTCCGGGACCCAGTACTTC. Translated: CASSILAGASGTQYF.

The chain links TRBV2 to TRBJ2-2, with no clear D. Germline values: CDR1 SNHLY, CDR2 FYNNEI. The V gene lost 5 bases and the J gene lost 5 bases, with 9 bases spanning the gap. The CDR3 consists of 13 residues. The DNA for the CDR3 is TGTGCCAGCAGTCCCTTCGGGACCGGGGAGCTGTTTTTT. Protein: CASSPFGTGELFF.

The CDR3 sequence: CASSQVGDYGYTF. In nucleotides, the CDR3 is TGCGCCAGCAGCCAAGTGGGGGACTATGGCTACACCTTC. The chain recombines TRBV4-1 with TRBJ1-2; possibly TRBD1 for D (5 bases). This CDR3 contains 13 residues. V lost 1 base, J lost 3 bases, and 6 bases lay in between. Germline V gives CDR1 MGHRA, CDR2 YSYEKL.

The chain carries TRBV7-7 and TRBJ2-3; TRBD2 is a possible D gene (5 bases). Germline lookup yields CDR1 SSHAT and CDR2 FNYEAQ (reference sequence). The CDR3 has 17 amino acids. The V gene lost 0 bases and the J gene lost 5 bases, with 18 bases spanning the gap. CDR3 sequence: CASSLAPEGALGDTQYF. The CDR3 region has the DNA TGTGCCAGCAGCTTAGCCCCAGAGGGCGCTTTAGGAGATACGCAGTATTTT.

The rearrangement uses TRBV12-3 or TRBV12-4 and TRBJ1-5; D may be TRBD1 (5 bases). CDR3 length: 14 amino acids. Trimming stripped 3 bases from V and 7 bases from J, with 13 bases between. CDR3 sequence: CASSFRQGRQPQHF. The CDR3 coding sequence is TGTGCCAGCAGTTTTAGGCAGGGCCGACAGCCCCAGCATTTT.

The chain recombines TRBV4-1 with TRBJ2-1; no reliable D call. Trimming removed 4 bases from V and 7 bases from J, with 23 bases in between. The CDR3 contains 17 residues. Looked up from germline, CDR1 is MGHRA and CDR2 is YSYEKL. CDR3 residues: CASSRSHGLPSVNEQFF. For the CDR3, the DNA is TGCGCCAGCAGCCGATCCCATGGGCTTCCGTCGGTTAATGAGCAGTTCTTC.

This clonotype was picked up many times. The chain employs TRBV10-3 and TRBJ2-1; D is possibly TRBD2 (6 bases). This CDR3 is built from 15 residues. The germline V gene has CDR1 ENHRY and CDR2 SYGVKD. Trimming removed 2 bases at V and 0 bases at J, with 8 bases between. The CDR3 protein is CAISERGSSYNEQFF. The CDR3 nucleotides read TGTGCCATCAGTGAGCGGGGGAGCTCCTACAATGAGCAGTTCTTC.

This clonotype has just a few counts. The chain employs TRBV5-1 and TRBJ1-1; D perhaps matches TRBD1 (6 bases). CDR1 SGHRS and CDR2 YFSETQ come from the germline V gene. The V and J ends lost 3 bases and 0 bases respectively, with 9 bases between them. The CDR3 covers 14 residues. Here the CDR3 DNA reads TGCGCCAGCAGCTCGGACAGCGTGAACACTGAAGCTTTCTTT. Its protein is CASSSDSVNTEAFF.